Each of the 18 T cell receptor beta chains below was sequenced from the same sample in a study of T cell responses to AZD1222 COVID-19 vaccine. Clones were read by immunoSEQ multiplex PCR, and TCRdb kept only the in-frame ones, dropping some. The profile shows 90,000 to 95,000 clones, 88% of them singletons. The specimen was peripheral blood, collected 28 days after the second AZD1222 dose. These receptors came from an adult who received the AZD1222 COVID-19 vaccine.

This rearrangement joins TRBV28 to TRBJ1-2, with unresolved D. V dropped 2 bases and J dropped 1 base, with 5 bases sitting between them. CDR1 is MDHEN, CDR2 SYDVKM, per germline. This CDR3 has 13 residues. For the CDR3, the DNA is TGTGCCAGCAGTTTAACAGATAACTATGGCTACACCTTC. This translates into CASSLTDNYGYTF.

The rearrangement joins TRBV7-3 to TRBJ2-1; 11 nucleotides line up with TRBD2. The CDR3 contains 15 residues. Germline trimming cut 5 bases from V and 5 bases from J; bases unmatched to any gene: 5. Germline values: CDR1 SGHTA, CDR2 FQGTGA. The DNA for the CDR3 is TGTGCCAGCAGCCCTACTAGCGGGAGAAACAATGAGCAGTTCTTC. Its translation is CASSPTSGRNNEQFF.

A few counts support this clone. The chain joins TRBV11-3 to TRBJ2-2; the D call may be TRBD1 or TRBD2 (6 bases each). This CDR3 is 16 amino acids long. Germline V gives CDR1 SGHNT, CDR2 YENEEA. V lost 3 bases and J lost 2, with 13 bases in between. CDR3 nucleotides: TGTGCCAGCAGCTTGAACGGGGGACAAAACACCGGGGAGCTGTTTTTT. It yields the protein CASSLNGGQNTGELFF.

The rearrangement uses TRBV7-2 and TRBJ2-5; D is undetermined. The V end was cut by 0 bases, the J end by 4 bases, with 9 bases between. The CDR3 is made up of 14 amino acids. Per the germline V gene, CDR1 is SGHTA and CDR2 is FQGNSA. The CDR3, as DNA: TGTGCCAGCAGCTTAGCTGCCGTCCTAGAGACCCAGTACTTC. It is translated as CASSLAAVLETQYF.

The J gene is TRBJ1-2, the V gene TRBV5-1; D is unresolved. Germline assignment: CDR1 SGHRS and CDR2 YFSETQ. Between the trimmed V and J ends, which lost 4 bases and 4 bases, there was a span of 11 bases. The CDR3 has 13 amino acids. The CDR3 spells CASSQPELYGYTF. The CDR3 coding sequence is TGCGCCAGCAGCCAGCCAGAACTCTATGGCTACACCTTC.

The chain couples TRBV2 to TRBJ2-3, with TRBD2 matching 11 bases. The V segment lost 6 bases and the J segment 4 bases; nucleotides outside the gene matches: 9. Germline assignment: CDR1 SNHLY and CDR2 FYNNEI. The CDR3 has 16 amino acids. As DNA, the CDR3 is TGTGCCAGCAGGATGACTAGCGGGGTGGGACCAGATACGCAGTATTTT. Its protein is CASRMTSGVGPDTQYF.

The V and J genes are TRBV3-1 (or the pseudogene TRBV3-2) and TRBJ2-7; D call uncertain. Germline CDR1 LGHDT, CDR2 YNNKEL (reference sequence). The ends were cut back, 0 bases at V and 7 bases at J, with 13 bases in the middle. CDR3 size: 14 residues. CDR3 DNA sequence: TGTGCCAGCAGCCAAGATCCCTCTTCGTGGGAGCAGTACTTC. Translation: CASSQDPSSWEQYF.

The CDR3 region has the DNA TGCGCCAGCAGCCAAGATCTGACAGCCTACAATGAGCAGTTCTTC. Its protein is CASSQDLTAYNEQFF. The V and J genes are TRBV4-3 and TRBJ2-1; maybe TRBD1 (5 bases). V was clipped by 0 bases and J by 2 bases, with 8 bases between them. Per germline, CDR1 LGHNA and CDR2 YSLEER. The CDR3 sequence is 15 residues long.

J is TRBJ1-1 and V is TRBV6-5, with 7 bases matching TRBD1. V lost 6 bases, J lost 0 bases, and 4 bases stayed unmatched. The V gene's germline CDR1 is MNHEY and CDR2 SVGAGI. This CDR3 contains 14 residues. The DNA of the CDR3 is TGTGCCAGCAGCCGAGACAGGGTGAACACTGAAGCTTTCTTT. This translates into CASSRDRVNTEAFF.

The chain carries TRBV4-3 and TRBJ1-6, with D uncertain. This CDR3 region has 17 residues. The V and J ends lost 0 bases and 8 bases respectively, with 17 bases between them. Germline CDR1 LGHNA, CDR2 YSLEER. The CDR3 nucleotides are TGCGCCAGCAGCCAAGATCCGGGGTCCTTCCGGGATTCACCCCTCCACTTT. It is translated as CASSQDPGSFRDSPLHF.

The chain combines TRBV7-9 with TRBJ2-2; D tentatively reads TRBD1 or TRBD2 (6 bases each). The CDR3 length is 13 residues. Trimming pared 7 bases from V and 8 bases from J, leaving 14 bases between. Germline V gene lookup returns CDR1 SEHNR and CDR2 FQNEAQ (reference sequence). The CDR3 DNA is TGTGCCAGCAACAGGAGGGGGGAAGGGGAGCTGTTTTTT. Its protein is CASNRRGEGELFF.

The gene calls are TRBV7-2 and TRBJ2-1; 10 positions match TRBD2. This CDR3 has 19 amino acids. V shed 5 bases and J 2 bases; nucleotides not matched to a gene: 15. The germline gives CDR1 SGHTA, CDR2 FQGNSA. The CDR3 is CASSVVGSGGPLAYNEQFF. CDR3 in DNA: TGTGCCAGCAGCGTTGTCGGTAGCGGGGGGCCATTGGCCTACAATGAGCAGTTCTTC.

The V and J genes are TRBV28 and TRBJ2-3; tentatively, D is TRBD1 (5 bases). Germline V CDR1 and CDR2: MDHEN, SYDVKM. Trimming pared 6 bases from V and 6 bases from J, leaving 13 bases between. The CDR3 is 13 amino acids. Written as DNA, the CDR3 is TGTGCCAGCAGCTCAGGGTATTCCGATACGCAGTATTTT. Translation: CASSSGYSDTQYF.

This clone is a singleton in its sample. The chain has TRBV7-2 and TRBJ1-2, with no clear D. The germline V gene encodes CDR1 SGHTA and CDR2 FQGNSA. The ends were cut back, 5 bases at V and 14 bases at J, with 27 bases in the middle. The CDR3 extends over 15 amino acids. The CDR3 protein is CASSPSLGHSSSGTF. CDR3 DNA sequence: TGTGCCAGCAGCCCCTCCCTAGGGCACTCATCATCAGGAACCTTC.

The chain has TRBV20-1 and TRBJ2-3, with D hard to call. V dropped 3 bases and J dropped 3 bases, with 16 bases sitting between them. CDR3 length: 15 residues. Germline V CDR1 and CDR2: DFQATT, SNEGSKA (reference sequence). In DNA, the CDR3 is TGCAGTGCTAGTTCGGCCGCACGTAGGACAGATACGCAGTATTTT. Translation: CSASSAARRTDTQYF.

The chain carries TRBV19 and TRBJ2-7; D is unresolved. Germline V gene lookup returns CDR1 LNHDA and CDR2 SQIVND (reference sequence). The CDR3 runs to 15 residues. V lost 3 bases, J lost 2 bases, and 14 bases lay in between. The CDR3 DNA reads TGTGCCAGTAGTATCACGAACGACCCCACCTACGAGCAGTACTTC. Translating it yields CASSITNDPTYEQYF.

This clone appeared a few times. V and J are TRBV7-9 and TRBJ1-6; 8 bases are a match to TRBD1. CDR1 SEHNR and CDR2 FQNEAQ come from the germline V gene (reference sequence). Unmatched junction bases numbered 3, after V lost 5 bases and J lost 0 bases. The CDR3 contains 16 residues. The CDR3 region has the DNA TGTGCCAGCAGCCGGACAGGGTTCTCCTATAATTCACCCCTCCACTTT. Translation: CASSRTGFSYNSPLHF.

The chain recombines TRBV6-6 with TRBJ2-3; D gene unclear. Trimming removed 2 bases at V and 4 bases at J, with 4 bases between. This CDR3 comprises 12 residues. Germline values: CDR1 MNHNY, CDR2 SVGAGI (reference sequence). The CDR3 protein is CASSYNADTQYF. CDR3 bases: TGTGCCAGCAGTTACAATGCAGATACGCAGTATTTT.